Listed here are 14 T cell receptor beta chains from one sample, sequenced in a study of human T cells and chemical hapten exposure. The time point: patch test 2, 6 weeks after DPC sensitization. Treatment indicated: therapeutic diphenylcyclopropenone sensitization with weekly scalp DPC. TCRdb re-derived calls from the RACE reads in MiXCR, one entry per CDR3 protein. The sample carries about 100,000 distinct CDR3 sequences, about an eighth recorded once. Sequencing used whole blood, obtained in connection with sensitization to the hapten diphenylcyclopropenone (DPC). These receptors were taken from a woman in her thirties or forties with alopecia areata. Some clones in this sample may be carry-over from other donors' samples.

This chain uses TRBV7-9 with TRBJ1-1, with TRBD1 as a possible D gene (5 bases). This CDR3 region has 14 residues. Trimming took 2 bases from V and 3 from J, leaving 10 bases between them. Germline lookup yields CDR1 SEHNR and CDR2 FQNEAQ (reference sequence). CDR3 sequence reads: CASSLNRGDTEAFF. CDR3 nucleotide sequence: TGTGCCAGCAGCTTAAATAGGGGAGACACTGAAGCTTTCTTT.

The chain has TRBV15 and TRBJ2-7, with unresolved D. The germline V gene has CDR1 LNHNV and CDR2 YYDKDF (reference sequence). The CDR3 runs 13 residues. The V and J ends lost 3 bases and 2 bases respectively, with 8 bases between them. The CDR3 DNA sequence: TGTGCCACCAGCAGGACGGACGCCTACGAGCAGTACTTC. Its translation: CATSRTDAYEQYF.

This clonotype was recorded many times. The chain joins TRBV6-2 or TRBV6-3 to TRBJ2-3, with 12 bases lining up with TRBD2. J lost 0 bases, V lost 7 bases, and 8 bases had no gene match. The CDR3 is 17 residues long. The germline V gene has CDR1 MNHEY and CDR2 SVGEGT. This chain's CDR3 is CASNYGLAGTSTDTQYF. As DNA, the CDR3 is TGTGCCAGCAACTACGGACTAGCGGGAACTAGCACAGATACGCAGTATTTT.

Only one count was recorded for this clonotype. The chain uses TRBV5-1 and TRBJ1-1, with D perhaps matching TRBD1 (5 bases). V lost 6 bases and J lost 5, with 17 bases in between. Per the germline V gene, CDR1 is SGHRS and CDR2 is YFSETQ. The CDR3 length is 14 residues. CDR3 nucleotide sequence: TGCGCCAGCATACTCTCCCTCGGGGGTACTGAAGCTTTCTTT. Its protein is CASILSLGGTEAFF.

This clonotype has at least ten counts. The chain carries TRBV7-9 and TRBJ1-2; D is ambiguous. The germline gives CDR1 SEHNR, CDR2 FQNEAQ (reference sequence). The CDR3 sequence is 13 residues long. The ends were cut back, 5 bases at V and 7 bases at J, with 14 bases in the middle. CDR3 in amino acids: CASSLTSEFGYTF. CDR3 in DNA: TGTGCCAGCAGCCTAACATCGGAATTTGGCTACACCTTC. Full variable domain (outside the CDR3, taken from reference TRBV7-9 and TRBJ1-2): DTGVSQNPRHKITKRGQNVTFRCDPISEHNRLYWYRQTLGQGPEFLTYFQNEAQLEKSRLLSDRFSAERPKGSFSTLEIQRTEQGDSAMYLCASSLTSEFGYTFGSGTRLTVV.

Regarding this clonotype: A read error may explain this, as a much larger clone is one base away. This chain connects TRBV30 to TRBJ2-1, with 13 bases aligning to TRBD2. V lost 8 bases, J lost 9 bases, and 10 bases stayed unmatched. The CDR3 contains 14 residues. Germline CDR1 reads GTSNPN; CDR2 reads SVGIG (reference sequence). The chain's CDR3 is CARIPGLAGSEQFF. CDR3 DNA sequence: TGTGCCCGGATTCCGGGACTAGCGGGAAGTGAGCAGTTCTTC.

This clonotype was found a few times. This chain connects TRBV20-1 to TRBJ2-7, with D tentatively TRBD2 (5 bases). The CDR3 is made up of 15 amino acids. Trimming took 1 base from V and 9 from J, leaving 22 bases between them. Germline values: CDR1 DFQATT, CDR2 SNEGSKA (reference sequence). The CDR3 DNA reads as TGCAGTGCTAGAGTAACAAGTGTCCTCAGCGGAGGGCAGTACTTC. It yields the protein CSARVTSVLSGGQYF.

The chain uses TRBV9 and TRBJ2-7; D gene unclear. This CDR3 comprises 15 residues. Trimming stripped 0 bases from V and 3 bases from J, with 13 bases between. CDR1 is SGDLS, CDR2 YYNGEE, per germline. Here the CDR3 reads CASSVGWQEYYEQYF. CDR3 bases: TGTGCCAGCAGCGTAGGTTGGCAGGAGTACTACGAGCAGTACTTC.

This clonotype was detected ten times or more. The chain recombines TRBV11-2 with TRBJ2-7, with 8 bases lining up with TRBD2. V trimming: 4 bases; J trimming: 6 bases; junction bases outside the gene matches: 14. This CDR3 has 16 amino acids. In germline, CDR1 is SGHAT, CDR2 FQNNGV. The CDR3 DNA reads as TGTGCCAGCAGCTCCGGCGTCGGACTAGCTTCCGGCGAGCAGTACTTC. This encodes CASSSGVGLASGEQYF.

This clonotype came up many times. CDR3 in amino acids: CASSPDRVQPQHF. DNA of the CDR3: TGTGCCAGCAGCCCCGACAGGGTCCAGCCCCAGCATTTT. The chain has TRBV7-2 and TRBJ1-5; 7 bases fit TRBD1. Trimming removed 5 bases from V and 7 bases from J; junction bases left unmatched: 5. Germline CDR1 SGHTA, CDR2 FQGNSA. The CDR3 is made up of 13 amino acids.

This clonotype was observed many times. The CDR3: CASSQDGWYQETQYF. In DNA, the CDR3 is TGTGCCAGCAGCCAGGACGGATGGTACCAAGAGACCCAGTACTTC. The chain joins TRBV14 to TRBJ2-5, with D hard to call. The CDR3 has 15 residues. CDR1 is SGHDN, CDR2 FVKESK, per germline. V dropped 3 bases and J dropped 0 bases, with 11 bases sitting between them.

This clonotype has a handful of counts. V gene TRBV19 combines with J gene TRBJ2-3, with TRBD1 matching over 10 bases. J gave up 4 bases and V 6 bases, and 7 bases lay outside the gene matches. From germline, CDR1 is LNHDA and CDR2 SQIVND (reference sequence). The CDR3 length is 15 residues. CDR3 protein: CASSQGQGLADTQYF. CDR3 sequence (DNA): TGTGCCAGTAGCCAGGGACAGGGGCTCGCAGATACGCAGTATTTT.

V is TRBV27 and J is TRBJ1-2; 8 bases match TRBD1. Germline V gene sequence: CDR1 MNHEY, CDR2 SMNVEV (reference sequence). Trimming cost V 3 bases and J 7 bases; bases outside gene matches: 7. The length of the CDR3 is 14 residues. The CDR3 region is CASSFTRGLGGYTF. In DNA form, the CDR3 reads TGTGCCAGCAGTTTTACCAGGGGGCTTGGTGGCTACACCTTC.

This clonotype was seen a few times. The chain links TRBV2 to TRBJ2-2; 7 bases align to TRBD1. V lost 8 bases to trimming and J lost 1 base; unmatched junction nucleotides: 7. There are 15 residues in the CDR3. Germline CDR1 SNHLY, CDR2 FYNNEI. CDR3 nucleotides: TGTGCCAGCGAGCCCGGGACAGTGAACACCGGGGAGCTGTTTTTT. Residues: CASEPGTVNTGELFF.